The 12 T cell receptor beta chains below all came from one sample that was sequenced in a study of T cell clonotyping in hematopoietic cell transplantation. TCRdb's copy holds only in-frame clones and misses some; the assay was immunoSEQ multiplex PCR. In the table there are some 900 clones, approximately 80% of which are singletons. This specimen was PBMCs, taken 30 days after allogeneic stem cell transplant. These receptors were collected from a female patient under 45 who had an allogeneic stem cell transplant, so the T cells may come from the graft donor. Some clones in this sample may be carry-over from other donors' samples.

The chain employs TRBV7-2 and TRBJ2-1, with D perhaps matching TRBD1 (5 bases). Germline V gene data show CDR1 as SGHTA and CDR2 as FQGNSA. V gave up 6 bases and J gave up 8 bases, with 23 bases separating them. There are 16 residues in the CDR3. The CDR3 sequence: CASSYGHSQPMDEQFF. The CDR3 nucleotides read TGTGCCAGCAGTTATGGACATTCCCAGCCGATGGATGAGCAGTTCTTC.

On this clone: This CDR3 is also generated by other DNA sequences in the sample. CDR3 region: CSVGGYYEQYF. The CDR3 DNA reads TGCAGCGTTGGGGGTTACTACGAGCAGTACTTC. The chain recombines TRBV29-1 with TRBJ2-7; no definite D call. Germline V CDR1 and CDR2: SQVTM, ANQGSEA. Trimming removed 4 bases from V and 3 bases from J, with 7 bases in between. The CDR3 runs to 11 residues.

V and J are TRBV13 and TRBJ1-4; weak D call: TRBD1 (5 bases). The CDR3 covers 16 residues. Per germline, CDR1 PRHDT and CDR2 FYEKMQ (reference sequence). V lost 4 bases, J lost 7 bases, and 19 bases lay in between. This CDR3 reads CASSSRLTAGGEKLFF. CDR3 bases: TGTGCCAGCAGCTCCCGATTGACGGCCGGGGGTGAAAAACTGTTTTTT.

This clone occurred once. The chain joins TRBV19 to TRBJ1-5; perhaps TRBD1 as D (6 bases). CDR1 is LNHDA, CDR2 SQIVND, per germline (reference sequence). The CDR3 totals 13 residues. Trimming stripped 10 bases from V and 6 bases from J, with 16 bases between. The CDR3: CATSAGAFQPQHF. Here the CDR3 DNA reads TGTGCCACTTCAGCAGGGGCTTTTCAGCCCCAGCATTTT.

This clone was picked up one time. The rearrangement links TRBV27 to TRBJ2-5, with TRBD1 as a possible D gene (6 bases). The length of the CDR3 is 15 residues. The V end was cut by 5 bases, the J end by 6 bases, with 19 bases between. CDR1 is MNHEY and CDR2 is SMNVEV in the germline V gene (reference sequence). In DNA form, the CDR3 reads TGTGCCAGCAGTACCACCGCAGGGGAGATGCAGACCCAGTACTTC. Its protein is CASSTTAGEMQTQYF.

V and J are TRBV14 and TRBJ2-7; the D gene could be TRBD1 or TRBD2 (5 bases each). The V gene's germline CDR1 is SGHDN and CDR2 FVKESK. This CDR3 region has 14 residues. The V end was cut by 4 bases, the J end by 0 bases, with 10 bases between. Written as DNA, the CDR3 is TGTGCCAGCAGCCCATGGGGGAACTCCTACGAGCAGTACTTC. As protein: CASSPWGNSYEQYF.

The chain combines TRBV6-6 with TRBJ1-5; the D gene is possibly TRBD1 (5 bases). The V gene's germline CDR1 is MNHNY and CDR2 SVGAGI (reference sequence). The V end lost 6 bases, the J end lost 12 bases, and 21 bases lay between the germline ends. The CDR3 is made up of 14 amino acids. CDR3: CASSDDPGGDIQHF. The CDR3 region has the DNA TGTGCCAGCAGCGACGACCCGGGGGGAGACATCCAGCATTTT.

This clone was seen a single time. CDR3 coding DNA: TGTGCCAGCAGCTCCCCAGGGTTCAACTACGAGCAGTACTTC. Its translation: CASSSPGFNYEQYF. The chain is built from TRBV7-9 and TRBJ2-7, with D perhaps matching TRBD1 (5 bases). V was cut by 4 bases and J by 3 bases, with 13 bases left in between. CDR1 is SEHNR, CDR2 FQNEAQ, per germline (reference sequence). The CDR3 has 14 amino acids.

V gene TRBV5-8 combines with J gene TRBJ1-4; no firm D call. CDR3 length equals 11 residues. The V gene's germline CDR1 is SGHTS and CDR2 YDEGEE. Between the trimmed V and J ends, which lost 4 bases and 12 bases, there was a span of 10 bases. The CDR3 protein is CASSLGQELFF. CDR3 nucleotides: TGTGCCAGCAGCCTCGGCCAGGAACTGTTTTTT.

This sequence joins TRBV27 and TRBJ2-7, with a tentative D call TRBD2 (6 bases). This CDR3 has 14 residues. The V and J ends lost 2 bases and 2 bases respectively, with 10 bases between them. Germline V gene sequence: CDR1 MNHEY, CDR2 SMNVEV (reference sequence). CDR3: CASSLTEGTYEQYF. Here the CDR3 DNA reads TGTGCCAGCAGTTTAACGGAGGGGACCTACGAGCAGTACTTC.

The chain joins TRBV30 to TRBJ1-4, with a weak D call TRBD1 (6 bases). Per germline, CDR1 GTSNPN and CDR2 SVGIG (reference sequence). With 3 bases removed from V and 8 bases from J, the gap between germline ends came to 13 bases. The CDR3 contains 13 residues. CDR3 bases: TGTGCCTGGAGCCAGGGGATGAACGAAAAACTGTTTTTT. Translation: CAWSQGMNEKLFF.

This clone was observed once. The chain has TRBV9 and TRBJ1-2; D unclear. The CDR3 has 16 residues. V dropped 3 bases and J dropped 0 bases, with 15 bases sitting between them. Germline V CDR1 and CDR2: SGDLS, YYNGEE. As DNA, the CDR3 is TGTGCCAGCAGCGCCTTTATTGGTCCCTCTAACTATGGCTACACCTTC. This sequence encodes CASSAFIGPSNYGYTF.